Below, 6 T cell receptor beta chains from the same sample are listed, as sequenced in a study of read filtering for tumor transcriptome and immune sequencing. From about 400 ng of RNA, a library with molecular barcoded alpha/delta and beta/gamma adaptors was made. Using its own MiXCR run on the reads, TCRdb lists one record per CDR3 protein. In the table there are 20,000 to 25,000 distinct CDR3 sequences, approximately 13% of which are singletons. Sequenced input: a population of CD138-negative cells sorted from bone marrow. The receptors shown here come from a donor over 35 with multiple myeloma.

In its sample, this clonotype was seen a few times. At one end the junction does not follow the germline gene, possibly because of a read error. V usage is TRBV28 and J usage is TRBJ2-6; 7 bases map to TRBD1. There are 17 residues in the CDR3. Germline V gives CDR1 MDHEN, CDR2 SYDVKM. The CDR3: CASSLLRQGDGANVPTF. The CDR3 bases are TGTGCCAGCAGTTTATTGAGACAGGGCGACGGGGCCAACGTCCCGACTTTC. The variable domain in full, completed from reference TRBV28 and TRBJ2-6, reads DVKVTQSSRYLVKRTGEKVFLECVQDMDHENMFWYRQDPGLGLRLIYFSYDVKMKEKGDIPEGYSVSREKKERFSLILESASTNQTSMYLCASSLLRQGDGANVPTFGAGSRLTVL.

This clonotype was seen ten or more times. CDR3 amino acids: CASSQGRSRGNQPQHF. The CDR3 DNA sequence: TGTGCCAGCAGCCAAGGGAGGAGTAGGGGGAATCAGCCCCAGCATTTT. The J gene is TRBJ1-5, the V gene TRBV7-2, with a weak D call TRBD1 (6 bases). The germline V and J ends were trimmed by 5 bases and 4 bases, with 18 bases remaining between them. Germline CDR1 reads SGHTA; CDR2 reads FQGNSA. The CDR3 covers 16 residues.

This clonotype was seen ten or more times. For the CDR3, the DNA is TGCAGCGTTGGGGAGGGCAGGGGGGACTCCTACGAGCAGTACTTC. It translates to CSVGEGRGDSYEQYF. This chain joins TRBV29-1 and TRBJ2-7; D may be TRBD1 or TRBD2 (7 bases each). V was shortened by 4 bases and J by 0 bases, with 16 bases between the two germline ends. CDR1 is SQVTM, CDR2 ANQGSEA, per germline. The CDR3 is made up of 15 amino acids.

This clonotype was counted at least ten times. The chain combines TRBV10-3 with TRBJ2-1, with 8 bases matching TRBD2. The germline gives CDR1 ENHRY, CDR2 SYGVKD. J lost 8 bases, V lost 4 bases, and 10 bases had no gene match. The CDR3 is 15 amino acids. The CDR3 bases are TGTGCCATCAGTGGGCGAGCGGGAGACCGTGATGAGCAGTTCTTC. Protein sequence: CAISGRAGDRDEQFF.

V gene TRBV19 combines with J gene TRBJ2-2; possibly TRBD2 for D (6 bases). Trimming cost V 0 bases and J 4 bases, with 12 bases left between them. The CDR3 consists of 16 residues. Looked up from germline, CDR1 is LNHDA and CDR2 is SQIVND (reference sequence). CDR3 DNA sequence: TGTGCCAGTAGTATAGACGTCGGGACTTCCACCGGGGAGCTGTTTTTT. It translates to CASSIDVGTSTGELFF.

The gene calls are TRBV2 and TRBJ1-4; D is perhaps TRBD1 (5 bases). Per germline, CDR1 SNHLY and CDR2 FYNNEI. Trimming removed 4 bases from V and 8 bases from J, with 11 bases in between. This CDR3 region has 13 residues. CDR3 sequence reads: CASSAEEGEKLFF. The CDR3 coding sequence is TGTGCCAGCAGTGCGGAGGAGGGGGAAAAACTGTTTTTT.